The clone carrying this T cell receptor (beta chain) was detected only a few times. The antigen remains undetermined. These data come from a study of cytomegalovirus exposure and HLA in healthy donors. Background on the study: HLA-typed donors were the source of approximately 86 million unique TCRs held in an early data release.

This CDR3 is built from 11 residues. The germline V gene has CDR1 GTSNPN and CDR2 SVGIG (reference sequence). J was trimmed by 6 bases and V by 5 bases; bases with no gene match: 3. Study observations and caveats: The productive fraction for most TCR beta V segments was about 87% or about 30% in an earlier analysis. The study recorded 150 to 200 TCR beta chains that were cytomegalovirus-associated.

In the PCR, 60 Vbeta and 13 Jbeta primers were used. Using immunoSEQ multiplex PCR, the repertoire was profiled, and TCRdb retains in-frame clones only, with some absent. In the table there are under 150,000 clones, around 86% of which are singletons. This TCR was recovered from a man aged 18-30 years in good health and CMV-seronegative. The chain links TRBV30 to TRBJ2-7, with TRBD1 identical over 8 bases. Sequencing was done on a sample of PBMCs. The CDR3 region is CAWGTGSEQYF. CDR3 nucleotide sequence: TGTGCCTGGGGGACAGGCTCCGAGCAGTACTTC.